Below are 6 T cell receptor beta chains sequenced from a single sample in a study of OX40 agonist ivuxolimab in advanced cancers. Using immunoSEQ multiplex PCR, the repertoire was profiled, and TCRdb retains in-frame clones only, with some absent. The sample contains approximately 84,000 clones, around 84% of which appear only once. The material was CD4+ or CD8+ T cells sorted from blood, obtained in a trial of the OX40 agonist ivuxolimab. These receptors all stem from an adult with an advanced solid tumor such as melanoma, head and neck, liver or kidney cancer.

J is TRBJ1-6 and V is TRBV28; D is perhaps TRBD1 (6 bases). This CDR3 is built from 17 residues. Trimming removed 3 bases at V and 0 bases at J, with 12 bases between. Per germline, CDR1 MDHEN and CDR2 SYDVKM. The CDR3 loop is CASSLRDTYSYNSPLHF. CDR3 nucleotide sequence: TGTGCCAGCAGTTTGAGGGACACCTACTCCTATAATTCACCCCTCCACTTT.

This clone is a singleton in its sample. V and J are TRBV28 and TRBJ2-7; tentatively, D is TRBD1 (6 bases). This CDR3 has 14 residues. Germline loops: CDR1 MDHEN, CDR2 SYDVKM. Trimming shortened V by 6 bases and J by 3 bases, and 15 bases separated the two germline ends. The CDR3 loop is CASSQQGKYYEQYF. CDR3 nucleotides: TGTGCCAGCAGCCAACAGGGAAAGTACTACGAGCAGTACTTC.

The rearrangement uses TRBV28 and TRBJ2-1; TRBD2 agrees at 12 bases. Per germline, CDR1 MDHEN and CDR2 SYDVKM. The CDR3 totals 14 residues. Trimming removed 8 bases from V and 8 bases from J; junction bases left unmatched: 7. The CDR3 region has the DNA TGTGCCAGCGGCCGGACTAGCGGGGCGCATGAGCAGTTCTTC. It specifies CASGRTSGAHEQFF.

This chain connects TRBV2 to TRBJ1-6; D may be TRBD1 (5 bases). V lost 6 bases and J lost 8, with 14 bases in between. CDR1 is SNHLY and CDR2 is FYNNEI in the germline V gene. CDR3 length equals 14 residues. The CDR3 sequence is CASSQADSYSPLHF. CDR3 coding DNA: TGTGCCAGCAGCCAAGCTGACAGCTATTCACCCCTCCACTTT.

The CDR3 DNA follows: TGTGCCAGCAGTCCGGGCTATTGGGGGCAGCCCCAGCATTTT. It is translated as CASSPGYWGQPQHF. This chain connects TRBV6-5 to TRBJ1-5, with D possibly TRBD1 on 5 matching bases. Germline V gene data show CDR1 as MNHEY and CDR2 as SVGAGI. The V end was cut by 5 bases, the J end by 7 bases, with 15 bases between. CDR3 length: 14 residues.

J is TRBJ2-5 and V is TRBV5-4, with a tentative D call TRBD2 (5 bases). The CDR3 extends over 12 amino acids. Looked up from germline, CDR1 is SGHNT and CDR2 is YYREEE (reference sequence). V was clipped by 4 bases and J by 5 bases, with 9 bases between them. As DNA, the CDR3 is TGTGCCAGCAGCCGGACTGGGGAGACCCAGTACTTC. This gives the protein CASSRTGETQYF.